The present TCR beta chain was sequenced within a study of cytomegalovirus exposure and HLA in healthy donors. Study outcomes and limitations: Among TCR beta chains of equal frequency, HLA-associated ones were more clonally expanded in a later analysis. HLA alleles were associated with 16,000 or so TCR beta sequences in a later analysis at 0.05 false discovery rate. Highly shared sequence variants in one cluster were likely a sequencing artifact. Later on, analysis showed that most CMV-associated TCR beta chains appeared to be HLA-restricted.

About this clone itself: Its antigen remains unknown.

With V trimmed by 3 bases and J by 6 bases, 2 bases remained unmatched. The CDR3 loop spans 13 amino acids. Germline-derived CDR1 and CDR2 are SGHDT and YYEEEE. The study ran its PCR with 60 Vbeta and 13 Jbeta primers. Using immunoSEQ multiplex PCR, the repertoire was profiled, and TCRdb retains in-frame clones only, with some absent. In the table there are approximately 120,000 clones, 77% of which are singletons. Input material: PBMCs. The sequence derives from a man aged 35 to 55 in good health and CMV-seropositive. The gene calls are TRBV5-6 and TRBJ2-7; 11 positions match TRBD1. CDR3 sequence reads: CASSWTGGFEQYF. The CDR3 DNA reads TGTGCCAGCAGCTGGACAGGGGGCTTCGAGCAGTACTTC.